The subject of this entry is one TCR beta chain. What it binds is unknown. This sample was taken from a study of OX40 agonist ivuxolimab in advanced cancers. Overall study: Approximately 41% of patients had received prior checkpoint inhibitor therapy.

Clones were read by immunoSEQ multiplex PCR, and TCRdb kept only the in-frame ones, dropping some. The table includes roughly 150,000 clones, under 95% detected once. Findings and limits, study-wide: Among the least clonally expanded were partial responders at 0.1-3.0 mg/kg. CD8+ T cells (on average) carried more expanded clones than CD4+ T cells.

No patient had autoimmune disease or received systemic immunosuppression. The CDR3 spans 16 residues. Trimming removed 3 bases at V and 2 bases at J, with 14 bases between. Germline V gene data show CDR1 as SGHVS and CDR2 as FNYEAQ. The clonotype was recovered from an adult with an advanced solid tumor such as melanoma, head and neck, liver or kidney cancer. The chain combines TRBV7-6 with TRBJ2-1; D may be TRBD2 (6 bases). The input for sequencing was CD4+ or CD8+ T cells sorted from blood, taken in a trial of the OX40 agonist ivuxolimab. The CDR3 spells CASSFSTSLTYNEQFF. DNA for the CDR3: TGTGCCAGCAGCTTCAGCACTAGCCTTACCTACAATGAGCAGTTCTTC.